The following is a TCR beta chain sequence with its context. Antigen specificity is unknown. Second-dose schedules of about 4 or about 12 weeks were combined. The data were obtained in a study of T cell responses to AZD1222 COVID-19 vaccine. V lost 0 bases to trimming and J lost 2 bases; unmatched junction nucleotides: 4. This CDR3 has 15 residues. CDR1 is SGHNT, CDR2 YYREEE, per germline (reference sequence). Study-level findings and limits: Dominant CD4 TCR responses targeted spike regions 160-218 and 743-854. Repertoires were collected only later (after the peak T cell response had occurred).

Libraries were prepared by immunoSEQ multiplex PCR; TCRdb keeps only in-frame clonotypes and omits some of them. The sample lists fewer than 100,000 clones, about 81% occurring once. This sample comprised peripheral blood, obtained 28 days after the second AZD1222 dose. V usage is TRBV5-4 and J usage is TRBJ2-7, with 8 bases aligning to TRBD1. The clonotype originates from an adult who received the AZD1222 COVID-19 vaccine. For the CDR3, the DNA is TGTGCCAGCAGCTTGGCCGCAGGGGGCACCTACGAGCAGTACTTC. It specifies CASSLAAGGTYEQYF.